What follows are 30 T cell receptor beta chains derived from one specimen sequenced in a study of response to subunit inactivated influenza vaccine. One entry per CDR3 protein, called by TCRdb with MiXCR from the RT-PCR reads. The profile shows some 500,000 distinct CDR3 sequences, roughly 13% of them singletons. The starting material was PBMCs from blood, obtained 40 to 50 days after vaccination. These TCRs come from a middle-aged man who received an inactivated influenza vaccine.

This CDR3 is CASRVTGPQTQYF. CDR3 DNA: TGTGCCAGTCGGGTCACGGGACCACAGACCCAGTACTTC. This chain uses TRBV6-1 with TRBJ2-5; D possibly matches TRBD1 or TRBD2 (5 bases each). V was clipped by 9 bases and J by 6 bases, with 17 bases between them. Germline V gives CDR1 MNHNS, CDR2 SASEGT. The CDR3 has 13 residues.

V gene TRBV9 combines with J gene TRBJ1-2, with D perhaps matching TRBD1 (5 bases). V lost 0 bases, J lost 3 bases, and 9 bases lay in between. The germline V gene has CDR1 SGDLS and CDR2 YYNGEE. This CDR3 is 14 amino acids long. CDR3 loop: CASSVVGADYGYTF. The CDR3 nucleotides read TGTGCCAGCAGCGTAGTTGGGGCCGACTATGGCTACACCTTC.

This clonotype was counted at least ten times. This sequence joins TRBV20-1 and TRBJ2-7; possibly TRBD2 for D (5 bases). CDR1 and CDR2 (germline): DFQATT, SNEGSKA (reference sequence). The CDR3 has 15 amino acids. The germline V and J ends were trimmed by 6 bases and 3 bases, with 21 bases remaining between them. The CDR3 sequence: CSATDSGKSLYEQYF. CDR3 sequence (DNA): TGCAGTGCCACGGATTCGGGGAAGTCACTCTACGAGCAGTACTTC.

This clonotype was recorded a few times. This chain uses TRBV6-5 with TRBJ1-6; TRBD1 might be the D (5 bases). V lost 4 bases and J lost 9, with 13 bases in between. Germline CDR1 reads MNHEY; CDR2 reads SVGAGI. This CDR3 is 14 amino acids long. CDR3 sequence (DNA): TGTGCCAGCAGTTTCAGGGAGTTGGGTTCACCCCTCCACTTT. Encoded protein: CASSFRELGSPLHF.

J is TRBJ2-1 and V is TRBV11-2; D assignment may be TRBD1 or TRBD2 (6 bases each). With 5 bases removed from V and 3 bases from J, the gap between germline ends came to 26 bases. Germline V gene sequence: CDR1 SGHAT, CDR2 FQNNGV. The CDR3 loop spans 19 amino acids. The CDR3 here is CASSHPVGGRENLYNEQFF. CDR3 DNA: TGTGCCAGCAGCCATCCCGTTGGGGGGCGGGAAAACCTCTACAATGAGCAGTTCTTC.

This clonotype has a handful of counts. The rearrangement links TRBV10-3 to TRBJ1-2, with D perhaps TRBD1 (5 bases). The germline V gene encodes CDR1 ENHRY and CDR2 SYGVKD. This CDR3 has 14 amino acids. The ends were cut back, 6 bases at V and 4 bases at J, with 15 bases in the middle. This CDR3 reads CAISPPAGGYGYTF. CDR3 DNA sequence: TGTGCCATCAGCCCACCCGCGGGGGGCTATGGCTACACCTTC.

This clonotype came up many times. The rearrangement uses TRBV7-2 and TRBJ2-1, with a tentative D call TRBD2 (6 bases). Germline V gene lookup returns CDR1 SGHTA and CDR2 FQGNSA. The CDR3 contains 15 residues. Trimming stripped 5 bases from V and 0 bases from J, with 11 bases between. CDR3 in amino acids: CASSGGRSSYNEQFF. As DNA, the CDR3 is TGTGCCAGCAGCGGAGGGCGAAGCTCCTACAATGAGCAGTTCTTC.

The J gene is TRBJ2-2, the V gene TRBV10-3; a weak D match, TRBD2 (6 bases). V gave up 3 bases and J gave up 1 base, with 12 bases separating them. Germline V gene lookup returns CDR1 ENHRY and CDR2 SYGVKD. The CDR3 is made up of 16 amino acids. The CDR3 nucleotides are TGTGCCATCAGTGAACCGGGACTGGGGAACACCGGGGAGCTGTTTTTT. Amino acids: CAISEPGLGNTGELFF.

This clonotype was observed a handful of times. The rearrangement uses TRBV12-3 or TRBV12-4 and TRBJ1-2; weak D call: TRBD1 (6 bases). V lost 1 base and J 7 bases, leaving 19 bases between the germline ends. The CDR3 covers 16 residues. As DNA, the CDR3 is TGTGCCAGCAGTTTAGGGGGGGGCCTAGCCTTCGCTGGCTACACCTTC. Translation gives CASSLGGGLAFAGYTF.

The genes are TRBV3-1 and TRBJ2-3; TRBD2 matches at 8 bases. CDR3 length equals 21 residues. After removal of 2 bases from V and 2 bases from J, the junction contained 21 bases not matched to a gene. Germline assignment: CDR1 LGHDT and CDR2 YNNKEL (reference sequence). This CDR3 is CASSQRPWQRERRGPTDTQYF. The CDR3 DNA sequence: TGTGCCAGCAGCCAACGCCCGTGGCAGCGGGAGCGCCGAGGTCCCACAGATACGCAGTATTTT.

The chain combines TRBV9 with TRBJ2-1; TRBD2 might be the D (6 bases). There are 15 residues in the CDR3. Germline-derived CDR1 and CDR2 are SGDLS and YYNGEE. V dropped 0 bases and J dropped 8 bases, with 15 bases sitting between them. The CDR3 is CASSVGPGEIDEQFF. The CDR3 nucleotides read TGTGCCAGCAGCGTAGGTCCGGGAGAGATTGATGAGCAGTTCTTC.

This clonotype was recorded a few times. The J gene is TRBJ2-2, the V gene TRBV2; D may correspond to TRBD1 or TRBD2 (5 bases each). CDR1 is SNHLY and CDR2 is FYNNEI in the germline V gene. This CDR3 region has 13 residues. Trimming pared 6 bases from V and 7 bases from J, leaving 12 bases between. The CDR3 region has the DNA TGTGCCAGCAGGGACAAGCGGATCGGGGAGCTGTTTTTT. It encodes CASRDKRIGELFF.

This clonotype appeared a few times. The chain carries TRBV20-1 and TRBJ2-3, with no clear D. The germline gives CDR1 DFQATT, CDR2 SNEGSKA (reference sequence). The CDR3 has 12 amino acids. V gave up 0 bases and J gave up 9 bases, with 10 bases separating them. The CDR3 sequence is CSARDPAGTQYF. The CDR3 region has the DNA TGCAGTGCTAGAGATCCAGCAGGCACGCAGTATTTT.

This clonotype has just a few counts. The V call is TRBV12-3 or TRBV12-4, the J call TRBJ1-1; a weak D match, TRBD1 (5 bases). CDR3 length equals 14 residues. Trimming left V 5 bases short and J 5 bases short, with 15 bases between. The DNA for the CDR3 is TGTGCCAGCAGTGGGAGACCCGGGGGAACTGAAGCTTTCTTT. Its protein is CASSGRPGGTEAFF.

There are a few counts of this clonotype. The chain employs TRBV15 and TRBJ2-1; 7 positions agree with TRBD2. With 0 bases clipped from V and 8 bases from J, the junction kept 7 bases outside the gene matches. Germline-derived CDR1 and CDR2 are LNHNV and YYDKDF (reference sequence). The CDR3 loop spans 15 amino acids. The CDR3 DNA reads as TGTGCCACCAGCAGAGATCCCGGACTAGGAGATGAGCAGTTCTTC. This gives the protein CATSRDPGLGDEQFF.

This clonotype occurred a few times. V usage is TRBV7-2 and J usage is TRBJ2-3, with D unresolved. The CDR3 is made up of 13 amino acids. V was pared by 5 bases and J by 2 bases, with 8 bases between. CDR1 is SGHTA, CDR2 FQGNSA, per germline. The CDR3 protein is CASSPLDTDTQYF. The CDR3 region has the DNA TGTGCCAGCAGCCCACTCGACACAGATACGCAGTATTTT.

The table lists this clonotype with a few counts. The chain combines TRBV6-2 or TRBV6-3 with TRBJ2-3; 12 bases align to TRBD2. The CDR3 loop spans 16 amino acids. Germline loops: CDR1 MNHEY, CDR2 SVGEGT. Trimming took 7 bases from V and 5 from J; bases not matched to a gene: 10. In DNA form, the CDR3 reads TGTGCCAGCACGGCACGACTAGCGGGAGCGGTAGATACGCAGTATTTT. This encodes CASTARLAGAVDTQYF.

Regarding this clonotype: One end of the junction varies from germline; a read error may be responsible. V gene TRBV4-3 combines with J gene TRBJ2-1; 10 nucleotides line up with TRBD2. The CDR3 covers 17 residues. Germline V lookup: CDR1 LGHNA, CDR2 YSLEER. CDR3 in DNA: TGCGCCAGCAACCAAGGGGCTAGCGGGAGCTCCTACAATGAGCAGTTCTTC. It encodes CASNQGASGSSYNEQFF.

This clonotype was seen repeatedly, ten times or more. The V call is TRBV12-3 or TRBV12-4, the J call TRBJ2-1; 7 nucleotides match TRBD1. This CDR3 is 13 amino acids long. With V trimmed by 3 bases and J by 9 bases, 5 bases remained unmatched. The CDR3 DNA sequence: TGTGCCAGCAGTTTTGTCGACAGGGCTGAGCAGTTCTTC. Protein sequence: CASSFVDRAEQFF.

There are many counts of this clonotype. This chain joins TRBV6-1 and TRBJ1-5, with 12 bases identical to TRBD1. Germline loops: CDR1 MNHNS, CDR2 SASEGT. This CDR3 is built from 18 residues. Trimming at V came to 7 bases and at J to 7 bases, leaving 17 bases not matched to a gene. The CDR3 sequence is CASTSGDRGQEGSQPQHF. The CDR3 DNA follows: TGTGCCAGCACCTCCGGGGACAGGGGGCAGGAGGGCAGCCAGCCCCAGCATTTT.

This clonotype was seen a few times. The J gene is TRBJ1-3, the V gene TRBV12-3 or TRBV12-4; D not certain. With 2 bases removed from V and 4 bases from J, the gap between germline ends came to 9 bases. The CDR3 is made up of 14 amino acids. CDR3 nucleotides: TGTGCCAGCAGTTTAACTGGTTCGGGAAACACCATATATTTT. Its protein product is CASSLTGSGNTIYF.

V and J are TRBV12-3 or TRBV12-4 and TRBJ2-2; D might be TRBD2 (6 bases). The V and J ends lost 5 bases and 1 base respectively, with 11 bases between them. The CDR3 loop spans 15 amino acids. CDR3: CASSTGTENTGELFF. The CDR3 bases are TGTGCCAGCAGTACCGGGACTGAGAACACCGGGGAGCTGTTTTTT.

V gene TRBV24-1 combines with J gene TRBJ2-7; D gene unclear. Germline CDR1 is KGHDR and CDR2 is SFDVKD. This CDR3 spans 12 amino acids. Trimming shortened V by 0 bases and J by 6 bases, and 5 bases separated the two germline ends. DNA for the CDR3: TGTGCCACCAGTGATTTGTCCAGCGAGCAGTACTTC. This sequence encodes CATSDLSSEQYF.

In its sample, this clonotype was seen many times. The CDR3 protein is CSAPHNYYGYTF. CDR3 coding DNA: TGCAGTGCTCCTCACAATTACTATGGCTACACCTTC. The chain links TRBV20-1 to TRBJ1-2, with unresolved D. The CDR3 is made up of 12 amino acids. The germline gives CDR1 DFQATT, CDR2 SNEGSKA (reference sequence). V lost 5 bases and J 3 bases, leaving 10 bases between the germline ends.

This chain uses TRBV18 with TRBJ2-3, with TRBD1 matching 10 bases. This CDR3 comprises 18 residues. CDR1 is KGHSH and CDR2 is LQKENI in the germline V gene. Losses at the gene ends were 1 base for V and 5 bases for J; bases not matched to a gene: 12. The CDR3 sequence is CASSPLGRTGGNGDTQYF. In DNA form, the CDR3 reads TGTGCCAGCTCACCACTCGGCCGGACAGGGGGTAATGGAGATACGCAGTATTTT.

This rearrangement joins TRBV6-6 to TRBJ2-1; no clear D. This CDR3 has 12 residues. Germline CDR1 reads MNHNY; CDR2 reads SVGAGI (reference sequence). The V end lost 2 bases, the J end lost 8 bases, and 7 bases lay between the germline ends. Written as DNA, the CDR3 is TGTGCCAGCAGTTACGCAAGTGATGAGCAGTTCTTC. This sequence encodes CASSYASDEQFF.

V is TRBV5-1 and J is TRBJ2-7; 8 nucleotides agree with TRBD1. V trimming: 3 bases; J trimming: 4 bases; junction bases outside the gene matches: 9. Germline values: CDR1 SGHRS, CDR2 YFSETQ. CDR3 length: 15 amino acids. The CDR3 loop is CASSWGRDRRYEQYF. The CDR3 nucleotides read TGCGCCAGCAGCTGGGGACGGGACAGGAGATACGAGCAGTACTTC.

In this sample, this clonotype turned up a few times. This rearrangement joins TRBV7-6 to TRBJ2-5, with D perhaps matching TRBD2 (6 bases). CDR1 is SGHVS and CDR2 is FNYEAQ in the germline V gene. The ends were cut back, 0 bases at V and 0 bases at J, with 11 bases in the middle. The CDR3 totals 16 residues. The CDR3 reads CASSLAWGDYQETQYF. The CDR3 DNA follows: TGTGCCAGCAGCTTAGCGTGGGGGGACTACCAAGAGACCCAGTACTTC.

The chain carries TRBV6-2 or TRBV6-3 and TRBJ2-1; D is uncertain. This CDR3 is 12 amino acids long. The germline CDR1 and CDR2 sequences are MNHEY and SVGEGT. With 2 bases removed from V and 10 bases from J, the gap between germline ends came to 9 bases. DNA of the CDR3: TGTGCCAGCAGTTACGGACCCCGGGAGCAGTTCTTC. This translates into CASSYGPREQFF.

In its sample, this clonotype was seen a few times. The V call is TRBV10-3, the J call TRBJ2-7, with TRBD2 matching over 10 bases. Germline loops: CDR1 ENHRY, CDR2 SYGVKD. This CDR3 region has 18 residues. Losses at the gene ends were 6 bases for V and 7 bases for J; bases not matched to a gene: 21. The CDR3 DNA reads TGTGCCATCAGGACCCGGACTAGCGGCATGAACGCAAAATGGGAGCAGTACTTC. The encoded protein is CAIRTRTSGMNAKWEQYF.